The clone carrying this T cell receptor beta chain was observed a handful of times. The data derive from a study of T-cell reconstitution after alpha-beta-depleted transplantation in children. Preparation of the TCRbeta library was carried out with unique molecular identifiers. TCRdb redid the calling of the PCR reads with MiXCR, one entry per CDR3 protein. The repertoire consists of approximately 270,000 distinct CDR3 sequences, with 9.9% occurring once and the leading ten covering 10%. The V end lost 5 bases, the J end lost 3 bases, and 16 bases lay between the germline ends. The germline gives CDR1 MNHEY, CDR2 SVGAGI. This CDR3 spans 15 amino acids.

The sequence came from a human donor who donated a stem cell graft to a child with SCID. The chain recombines TRBV6-5 with TRBJ1-2; D unclear. The source material was PBMCs from the stem cell graft donor, sampled from the stem cell graft. The CDR3 is CASSHPAGGDYGYTF. CDR3 DNA sequence: TGTGCCAGCAGTCATCCCGCCGGAGGTGACTATGGCTACACCTTC.